A single count supports the clone carrying this T cell receptor beta chain. Across 20 to 25 US areas, participants ranged in age from about 18 to 100 years. Cohort assignment relied on participant-reported clinical history. The sample comes from a study of blood T cell repertoires in COVID-19. Overall study context: Sources were T cells, B-cell-depleted T cells, or PBMCs; the material itself was cDNA or gDNA.

This table comes from immunoSEQ multiplex PCR, and its TCRdb copy is limited to in-frame clones, with some not included. This table holds hundreds of thousands of clones, 85% to 90% found once. V shed 3 bases, J shed 3 bases, and the junction held 4 bases outside the gene matches. This CDR3 contains 15 residues. CDR1 and CDR2 (germline): ENHRY, SYGVKD. Sequencing was performed on PBMCs or T cells enriched from blood (not recorded which). This rearrangement joins TRBV10-3 to TRBJ2-1; 8 nucleotides match TRBD2. This clonotype was obtained from a young man who had recovered from COVID-19. The CDR3 loop reads CAISDASGFYNEQFF. The CDR3 region has the DNA TGTGCCATCAGTGATGCTAGCGGGTTCTACAATGAGCAGTTCTTC.